A selection of T cell receptor beta chains follows, all from one sample in a study of cytomegalovirus exposure and HLA in healthy donors. The assay was immunoSEQ multiplex PCR, and TCRdb's table has in-frame clones only and misses some. The sample has hundreds of thousands of clones; approximately 84% are singletons. Material: PBMCs. The source is a woman in her thirties or forties in good health and CMV-seronegative. Each CDR3 is given with its conserved first and last residue. The D gene is left open where the match is weak. Only some rows state a clone size, as once, few, many or a class for expanded clones.

j_gene: TRBJ2-1; v_gene: TRBV30; abundance: -; d_gene: TRBD2; CDR3nt: TGTGCCTGGAGGGGGCTAGCGGGGTTCTACAATGAGCAGTTCTTC; CDR3aa: CAWRGLAGFYNEQFF
j_gene: TRBJ1-4; v_gene: TRBV28; abundance: -; d_gene: -; CDR3nt: TGTGCCAGCAGTTTGATACTCGGGTTAGCAACTAATGAAAAACTGTTTTTT; CDR3aa: CASSLILGLATNEKLFF
j_gene: TRBJ2-3; v_gene: TRBV9; abundance: -; d_gene: TRBD1; CDR3nt: TGTGCCAGCAGCGCAAGAGGGGGCGCGGATGGGACAGATACGCAGTATTTT; CDR3aa: CASSARGGADGTDTQYF
j_gene: TRBJ1-5; v_gene: TRBV5-6; abundance: -; d_gene: TRBD1; CDR3nt: TGTGCCAGCAGCCCAGGGGGACAGCCCCAGCATTTT; CDR3aa: CASSPGGQPQHF
j_gene: TRBJ2-7; v_gene: TRBV7-9; abundance: -; d_gene: -; CDR3nt: TGTTCCAGCAGCTTAGGTTTCGGGGAGCAGTACTTC; CDR3aa: CSSSLGFGEQYF
j_gene: TRBJ1-6; v_gene: TRBV7-3; abundance: once; d_gene: -; CDR3nt: TGTGCCAGCAGTTTAAGGAGAGGGTCACCCCTCCACTTT; CDR3aa: CASSLRRGSPLHF
j_gene: TRBJ1-4; v_gene: TRBV18; abundance: few; d_gene: -; CDR3nt: TGTGCCAGCTCCCGAAAGGACAGCTATAATGAAAAACTGTTTTTT; CDR3aa: CASSRKDSYNEKLFF
j_gene: TRBJ2-3; v_gene: TRBV7-2; abundance: -; d_gene: -; CDR3nt: TGTGCCAGCAGTTTAGCACCTAATACAGATACGCAGTATTTT; CDR3aa: CASSLAPNTDTQYF
j_gene: TRBJ2-7; v_gene: TRBV10-1; abundance: -; d_gene: -; CDR3nt: TGCGCCAGCAGCCCACACCCTCTCGACGAGCAGTACTTC; CDR3aa: CASSPHPLDEQYF
j_gene: TRBJ2-1; v_gene: TRBV6-6; abundance: few; d_gene: TRBD2; CDR3nt: TGTGCCAGCAGTTCAGCGGGGGGATTTACCTACAATGAGCAGTTCTTC; CDR3aa: CASSSAGGFTYNEQFF
j_gene: TRBJ2-2; v_gene: TRBV7-3; abundance: -; d_gene: TRBD1; CDR3nt: TGTGCCAGCAGCTTCGACAGGGGCACCGGGGAGCTGTTTTTT; CDR3aa: CASSFDRGTGELFF
j_gene: TRBJ1-4; v_gene: TRBV5-1; abundance: -; d_gene: TRBD1; CDR3nt: TGCGCCAGCAGCTCGCAACCATGGGACAGTAATGAAAAACTGTTTTTT; CDR3aa: CASSSQPWDSNEKLFF
j_gene: TRBJ1-3; v_gene: TRBV6-7; abundance: -; d_gene: TRBD1; CDR3nt: TGTGCCAGCAGTTACCAACAGGGGGACTCTGGAAACACCATATATTTT; CDR3aa: CASSYQQGDSGNTIYF
j_gene: TRBJ1-1; v_gene: TRBV4-1; abundance: -; d_gene: -; CDR3nt: TGCGCCAGCAGCCAAGATTGGCAGCGCCGCATGAACACTGAAGCTTTCTTT; CDR3aa: CASSQDWQRRMNTEAFF
j_gene: TRBJ2-3; v_gene: TRBV12-5; abundance: -; d_gene: -; CDR3nt: TGTGCTAGTGGTTTCAGCAGGGTGCGAGCAGATACGCAGTATTTT; CDR3aa: CASGFSRVRADTQYF
j_gene: TRBJ1-6; v_gene: TRBV5-8; abundance: -; d_gene: TRBD1; CDR3nt: TGTGCCAGCAGCTTACTCCGGGACAGGTCACCCCTCCACTTT; CDR3aa: CASSLLRDRSPLHF
j_gene: TRBJ1-2; v_gene: TRBV9; abundance: -; d_gene: -; CDR3nt: TGTGCCAGCAGCGTAGGTCAAAAGGGGGTGAGCTACACCTTC; CDR3aa: CASSVGQKGVSYTF
j_gene: TRBJ1-2; v_gene: TRBV30; abundance: -; d_gene: TRBD1; CDR3nt: TGTGCCTGGACAGGGGGCTGGGGCTACACCTTC; CDR3aa: CAWTGGWGYTF
j_gene: TRBJ1-2; v_gene: TRBV27; abundance: -; d_gene: -; CDR3nt: TGTGCCAGCAGTTTAACCCCGCCGACAGGCGCTGGCTCCTATGGCTACACCTTC; CDR3aa: CASSLTPPTGAGSYGYTF
j_gene: TRBJ1-2; v_gene: TRBV2; abundance: once; d_gene: -; CDR3nt: TGTGCCAGCAGCCCCCGAACAGGATTTAGCTATGGCTACACCTTC; CDR3aa: CASSPRTGFSYGYTF
j_gene: TRBJ2-3; v_gene: TRBV2; abundance: -; d_gene: TRBD2; CDR3nt: TGTGCCAGCAGTGAACAGGGAGGGAGCACAGATACGCAGTATTTT; CDR3aa: CASSEQGGSTDTQYF
j_gene: TRBJ1-6; v_gene: TRBV27; abundance: -; d_gene: -; CDR3nt: TGTGCCAGCAGTGCCACAGCCAATTCACCCCTCCACTTT; CDR3aa: CASSATANSPLHF
j_gene: TRBJ1-1; v_gene: TRBV2; abundance: -; d_gene: TRBD1; CDR3nt: TGTGCCAGCAGTGAGACAGGGATGAACACTGAAGCTTTCTTT; CDR3aa: CASSETGMNTEAFF
j_gene: TRBJ2-5; v_gene: TRBV7-2; abundance: -; d_gene: TRBD1; CDR3nt: TGTGCCAGCAGCCGAGGACAGGGAGAGACCCAGTACTTC; CDR3aa: CASSRGQGETQYF
j_gene: TRBJ1-1; v_gene: TRBV6-5; abundance: -; d_gene: -; CDR3nt: TGTGCCAGCAGTTACCGGGGGAACACTGAAGCTTTCTTT; CDR3aa: CASSYRGNTEAFF
j_gene: TRBJ1-5; v_gene: TRBV7-2; abundance: -; d_gene: -; CDR3nt: TGTGCCAGCAGCTTAGCGGGGGGGGATCAGCCCCAGCATTTT; CDR3aa: CASSLAGGDQPQHF
j_gene: TRBJ1-6; v_gene: TRBV2; abundance: -; d_gene: -; CDR3nt: TGTGCCAGCAGTTTTGACAGTCCGCTGCATTCACCCCTCCACTTT; CDR3aa: CASSFDSPLHSPLHF
j_gene: TRBJ2-2; v_gene: TRBV4-1; abundance: few; d_gene: -; CDR3nt: TGCGCCAGCAGCCACTCCGGGGGAGACACCGGGGAGCTGTTTTTT; CDR3aa: CASSHSGGDTGELFF
j_gene: TRBJ1-5; v_gene: TRBV30; abundance: -; d_gene: -; CDR3nt: TGTGCCTGGAGTGTAGAAAACAGGGCTGATCAGCCCCAGCATTTT; CDR3aa: CAWSVENRADQPQHF
j_gene: TRBJ2-7; v_gene: TRBV5-5; abundance: few; d_gene: -; CDR3nt: TGTGCCAGCAGCCTGACAGGTCTAACTCGCGAGCAGTACTTC; CDR3aa: CASSLTGLTREQYF
j_gene: TRBJ1-1; v_gene: TRBV25-1; abundance: -; d_gene: -; CDR3nt: TGTGCCAGCAGTGACAGCCTCGGTGACACGGAAGCTTTCTTT; CDR3aa: CASSDSLGDTEAFF
j_gene: TRBJ1-4; v_gene: TRBV29-1; abundance: -; d_gene: TRBD1; CDR3nt: TGCAGCGTGCGGGGACAGGATAATGAAAAACTGTTTTTT; CDR3aa: CSVRGQDNEKLFF
j_gene: TRBJ1-1; v_gene: TRBV7-9; abundance: -; d_gene: TRBD1; CDR3nt: TGTGCCAGCAGCTTAGGGGACAGGGGGAACACTGAAGCTTTCTTT; CDR3aa: CASSLGDRGNTEAFF
j_gene: TRBJ2-7; v_gene: TRBV10-1; abundance: -; d_gene: -; CDR3nt: TGCGCCAGCAGTGTATTGTCCGGGACAAACTCCTACGAGCAGTACTTC; CDR3aa: CASSVLSGTNSYEQYF
j_gene: TRBJ2-1; v_gene: TRBV5-1; abundance: -; d_gene: -; CDR3nt: TGCGCCAGCAGCTTGAAACAGGCCTACAATGAGCAGTTCTTC; CDR3aa: CASSLKQAYNEQFF
j_gene: TRBJ2-3; v_gene: TRBV5-1; abundance: -; d_gene: TRBD2; CDR3nt: TGCGCCAGCAGCTTGTTGCGGGGGACAGATACGCAGTATTTT; CDR3aa: CASSLLRGTDTQYF
j_gene: TRBJ2-7; v_gene: TRBV7-8; abundance: -; d_gene: TRBD1; CDR3nt: TGTGCCAGCAGCTCCTACAGGGGGCTCGACGAGCAGTACTTC; CDR3aa: CASSSYRGLDEQYF
j_gene: TRBJ2-5; v_gene: TRBV6-1; abundance: -; d_gene: TRBD1; CDR3nt: TGTGCCACCGCCAGGGGGTGGGAGACCCAGTACTTC; CDR3aa: CATARGWETQYF
j_gene: TRBJ2-2; v_gene: TRBV7-6; abundance: -; d_gene: -; CDR3nt: TGTGCCAGCAGCTTATCAGGGCCAGGGACCGGGGAGCTGTTTTTT; CDR3aa: CASSLSGPGTGELFF
j_gene: TRBJ1-2; v_gene: TRBV18; abundance: -; d_gene: TRBD1; CDR3nt: TGTGCCAGCTCACCCGCCCGGGACAGGGGGAATGGCTACACCTTC; CDR3aa: CASSPARDRGNGYTF
j_gene: TRBJ2-7; v_gene: TRBV4-2; abundance: -; d_gene: TRBD1; CDR3nt: TGTGCCAGCAGCCGGACCGGGACAGATTACGAGCAGTACTTC; CDR3aa: CASSRTGTDYEQYF
j_gene: TRBJ1-4; v_gene: TRBV28; abundance: -; d_gene: TRBD1; CDR3nt: TGTGCCAGCAGTGGACAGGGGGCAACTAATGAAAAACTGTTTTTT; CDR3aa: CASSGQGATNEKLFF
j_gene: TRBJ2-1; v_gene: TRBV6-7; abundance: -; d_gene: TRBD1; CDR3nt: TGTGCCAGCAGTTACGGCCAGGGGGTCCCCAATGAGCAGTTCTTC; CDR3aa: CASSYGQGVPNEQFF
j_gene: TRBJ1-6; v_gene: TRBV7-2; abundance: -; d_gene: -; CDR3nt: TGTGCCAGCAGCTTGCGAGGAACAGGGCCCGGTTCACCCCTCCACTTT; CDR3aa: CASSLRGTGPGSPLHF
j_gene: TRBJ2-2; v_gene: TRBV9; abundance: -; d_gene: -; CDR3nt: TGTGCCAGCAGCGGGCCGAAGAACACCGGGGAGCTGTTTTTT; CDR3aa: CASSGPKNTGELFF
j_gene: TRBJ1-1; v_gene: TRBV19; abundance: -; d_gene: -; CDR3nt: TGTGCCAGTAGTACCCGAGGACGGAGGGGGGGCACTGAAGCTTTCTTT; CDR3aa: CASSTRGRRGGTEAFF
j_gene: TRBJ2-2; v_gene: TRBV6-1; abundance: -; d_gene: TRBD2; CDR3nt: TGTGCCAGCACATTAGCGGGGGGTGGGACCGGGGAGCTGTTTTTT; CDR3aa: CASTLAGGGTGELFF
j_gene: TRBJ2-2; v_gene: TRBV28; abundance: -; d_gene: -; CDR3nt: TGTGCCAGCACAGGATGGGACACCGGGGAGCTGTTTTTT; CDR3aa: CASTGWDTGELFF
j_gene: TRBJ2-5; v_gene: TRBV28; abundance: -; d_gene: -; CDR3nt: TGTGCCAGCAGTTTACCACACATCGGGACACCGGAGACCCAGTACTTC; CDR3aa: CASSLPHIGTPETQYF
j_gene: TRBJ1-2; v_gene: TRBV5-4; abundance: -; d_gene: TRBD1; CDR3nt: TGTGCCAGCAGCGTTGGCCTCCGGGACAGCAACTATGGCTACACCTTC; CDR3aa: CASSVGLRDSNYGYTF
j_gene: TRBJ1-5; v_gene: TRBV10-2; abundance: -; d_gene: -; CDR3nt: TGCGCCAGCAGTGAGTCGGGAGGTAGCAATCAGCCCCAGCATTTT; CDR3aa: CASSESGGSNQPQHF